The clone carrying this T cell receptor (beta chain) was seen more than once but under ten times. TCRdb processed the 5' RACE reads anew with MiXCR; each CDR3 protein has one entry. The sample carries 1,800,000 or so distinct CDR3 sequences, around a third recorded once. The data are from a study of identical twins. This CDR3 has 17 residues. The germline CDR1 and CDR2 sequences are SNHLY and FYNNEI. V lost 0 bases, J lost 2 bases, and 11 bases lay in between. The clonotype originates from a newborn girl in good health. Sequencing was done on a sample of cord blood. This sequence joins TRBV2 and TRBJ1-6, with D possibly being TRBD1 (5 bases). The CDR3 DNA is TGTGCCAGCAGTGAAGCGCTTCGGGGGGCCTATAATTCACCCCTCCACTTT. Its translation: CASSEALRGAYNSPLHF.